In its sample, the clone carrying this T cell receptor (beta chain) was seen a few times. The sample originates from a study of regulatory T cells in long-lasting Graves disease. According to the study, TCR beta libraries were built with iRepertoire HTBI primers and CDR3-region Arm-PCR. TCRdb reanalysed the multiplex PCR reads using MiXCR and keeps one entry per CDR3 protein. The repertoire consists of approximately 480,000 distinct CDR3 sequences, with 15% to 20% occurring once and the leading ten covering more than 9%. CDR1 and CDR2 from the germline V gene are SGDLS and YYNGEE. The CDR3 covers 13 residues. With 0 bases removed from V and 4 bases from J, the gap between germline ends came to 6 bases. Time point described: newly diagnosed GD, antithyroid drugs for less than 3 months. Extracted PBMC RNA gave rise to the TCR library. The sample was also reused in another study, on T cells in Graves' hyperthyroidism and ophthalmopathy.

The sequencing used peripheral blood mononuclear cells (PBMCs), collected at new diagnosis, from a patient treated with antithyroid drugs. This sequence joins TRBV9 and TRBJ2-3; tentative D call: TRBD1 (5 bases). This receptor was obtained from a man aged 35 to 55 with Graves disease. CDR3 amino acids: CASSVVGPDTQYF. As DNA, the CDR3 is TGTGCCAGCAGCGTAGTGGGGCCAGATACGCAGTATTTT.